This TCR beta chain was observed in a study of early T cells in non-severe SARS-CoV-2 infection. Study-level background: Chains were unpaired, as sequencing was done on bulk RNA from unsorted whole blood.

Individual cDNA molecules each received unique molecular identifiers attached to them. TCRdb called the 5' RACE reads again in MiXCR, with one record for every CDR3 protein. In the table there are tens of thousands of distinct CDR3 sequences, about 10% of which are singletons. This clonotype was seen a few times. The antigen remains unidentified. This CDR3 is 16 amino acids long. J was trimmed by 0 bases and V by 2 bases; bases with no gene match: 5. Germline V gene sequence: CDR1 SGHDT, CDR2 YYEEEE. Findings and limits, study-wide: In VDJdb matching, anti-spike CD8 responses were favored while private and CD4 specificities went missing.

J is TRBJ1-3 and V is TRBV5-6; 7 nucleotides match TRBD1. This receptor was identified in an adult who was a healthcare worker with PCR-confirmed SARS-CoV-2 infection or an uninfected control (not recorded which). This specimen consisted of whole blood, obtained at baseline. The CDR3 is CASSFWGTVSGNTIYF. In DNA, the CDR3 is TGTGCCAGCAGCTTCTGGGGGACAGTCTCTGGAAACACCATATATTTT.